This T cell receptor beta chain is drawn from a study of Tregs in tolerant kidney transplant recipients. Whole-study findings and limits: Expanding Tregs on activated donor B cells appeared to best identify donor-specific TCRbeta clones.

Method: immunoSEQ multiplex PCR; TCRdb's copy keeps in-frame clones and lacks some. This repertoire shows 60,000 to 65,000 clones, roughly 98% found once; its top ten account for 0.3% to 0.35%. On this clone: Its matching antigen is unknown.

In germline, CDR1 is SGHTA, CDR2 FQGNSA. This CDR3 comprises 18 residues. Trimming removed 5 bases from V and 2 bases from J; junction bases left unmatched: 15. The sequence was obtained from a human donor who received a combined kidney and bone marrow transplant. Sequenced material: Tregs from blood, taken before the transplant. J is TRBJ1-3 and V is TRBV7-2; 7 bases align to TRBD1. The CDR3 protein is CASSNRDSRPSTGNTIYF. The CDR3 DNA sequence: TGTGCCAGCAGCAACCGGGACAGTAGGCCATCGACTGGAAACACCATATATTTT.